This entry features one TCR beta chain sequence. The target antigen is unknown. The ViraFEST assay expanded antigen-specific CD4+ T cells with viral peptide pools before sequencing. Researchers isolated CD4+ T cells once approximately eleven days of culture had elapsed. Nucleocapsid antibodies were negative in the vaccine recipients, who had never had SARS-CoV-2 infection. Cultivation was performed at roughly 2 million PBMC per well with 8.5 to 10 IU/ml IL-2 and 9 to 10 ug/ml peptides added. The authors exchanged half the medium for IL-2 medium on days 3 and 7. The CDR3 is made up of 15 amino acids. The ends lost 7 bases at V and 4 bases at J; junction bases unmatched: 11. CDR1 and CDR2 (germline): SGHRS, YFSETQ. Here immunoSEQ multiplex PCR was the method, and the copy in TCRdb shows in-frame clones only, minus some. There are under 80,000 clones in the sample; approximately 74% occur only once, and roughly 1.7% lies in the top ten.

The sample is drawn from a study of vaccination effects on CD4 cells after COVID-19. The study, taken as a whole, reports: At late timepoints after vaccination, vaccine- and infection-induced clones shrank markedly.

The chain uses TRBV5-1 and TRBJ2-5; 9 bases are a match to TRBD2. The sequence was collected from a human donor who received a COVID-19 vaccine. This material consisted of CD4+ T cells from PBMCs cultured with HCoV-229E spike peptides, taken before COVID-19 vaccination. CDR3 nucleotide sequence: TGCGCCAGCTCGTTGAGCGGGGGGCGGGGAGAGACCCAGTACTTC. Amino acid sequence: CASSLSGGRGETQYF.